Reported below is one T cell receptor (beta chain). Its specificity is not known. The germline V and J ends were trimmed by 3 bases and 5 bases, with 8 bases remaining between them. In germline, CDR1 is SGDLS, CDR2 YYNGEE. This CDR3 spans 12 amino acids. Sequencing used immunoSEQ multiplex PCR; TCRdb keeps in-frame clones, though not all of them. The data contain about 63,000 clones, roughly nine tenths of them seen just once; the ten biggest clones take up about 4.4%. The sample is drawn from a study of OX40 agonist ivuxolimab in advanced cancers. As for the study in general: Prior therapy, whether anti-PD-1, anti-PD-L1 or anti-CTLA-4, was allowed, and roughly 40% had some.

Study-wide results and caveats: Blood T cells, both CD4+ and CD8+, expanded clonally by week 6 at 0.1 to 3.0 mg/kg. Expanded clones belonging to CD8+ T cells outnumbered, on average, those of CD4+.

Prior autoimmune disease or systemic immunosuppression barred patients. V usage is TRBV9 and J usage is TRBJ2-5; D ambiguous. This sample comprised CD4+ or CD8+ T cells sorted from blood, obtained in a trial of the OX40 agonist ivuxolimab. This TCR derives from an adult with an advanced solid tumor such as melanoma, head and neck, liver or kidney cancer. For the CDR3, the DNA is TGTGCCAGCAGCGCCCTCGGGGAGACCCAGTACTTC. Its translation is CASSALGETQYF. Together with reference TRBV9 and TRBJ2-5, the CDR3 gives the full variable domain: DSGVTQTPKHLITATGQRVTLRCSPRSGDLSVYWYQQSLDQGLQFLIQYYNGEERAKGNILERFSAQQFPDLHSELNLSSLELGDSALYFCASSALGETQYFGPGTRLLVL.